A selection of T cell receptor beta chains follows, all from one sample in a study of beta chain features in type 1 diabetes. Sequencing was performed with immunoSEQ multiplex PCR; in TCRdb, only in-frame clones are kept and a portion is missing. Of roughly 150,000 clones listed, around 8% are singletons. What was sequenced was central memory CD4+ T cells from blood. These receptor sequences come from a man aged 18 to 30 in good health. Each CDR3 is given with its conserved first and last residue. D genes are given only for firm matches.

d_call v_call cdr3_length cdr3_aa
TRBD1 TRBV9 14 CASSRDRGDQPQHF
TRBD2 TRBV7-2 15 CASSLSTLADYEQYF
- TRBV28 13 CASSLQTYQPQHF
- TRBV7-3 14 CASSYSRDNQPQHF
- TRBV7-3 19 CASSPLGIQGKVGTDTQYF
- TRBV19 15 CASSIGPAEQREQFF
- TRBV28 10 CASSGSGYTF
TRBD2 TRBV5-4 17 CASSLPAGGRQSYEQYF
TRBD1 TRBV11-2 18 CASSVTGTGIVRTGELFF
- TRBV28 16 CASSLAGGLVQETQYF
- TRBV28 12 CASSSGGQPQHF
- TRBV5-1 14 CASSPSIRTEEAFF
TRBD1 TRBV25-1 15 CASSELGQGYNEQFF
- TRBV7-3 13 CASSFNVGGTQYF
- TRBV7-9 15 CASSFVRGSYNEQFF
TRBD2 TRBV5-1 17 CASSLSVSGGFTGEQFF
- TRBV11-1 14 CASSVRRVDETQYF
TRBD2 TRBV19 14 CASRTSGIGGEQFF
TRBD2 TRBV6-5 16 CASSYSGRGGQETQYF
TRBD2 TRBV10-3 17 CAISRGWGTTDTDTQYF
- TRBV11-2 14 CASSPGSSYNEQFF
- TRBV7-9 14 CASSLGGATDTQYF
- TRBV28 14 CASSPGQPTGELFF
TRBD1 TRBV6-5 14 CASSYGQGWQPQHF
TRBD2 TRBV4-1 17 CASSPSGGGAHSDTQYF
TRBD2 TRBV10-3 15 CASSETSGSTDTQYF
- TRBV19 15 CASSKDGAGWNEQFF
TRBD2 TRBV19 19 CASAPGTSGYVGVNNEQFF
TRBD2 TRBV6-4 17 CASSPRASGATYNEQFF
TRBD2 TRBV28 20 CASSPSRTSGGRVGLNEQFF
- TRBV4-3 17 CASSQVGDLGSGNTIYF
TRBD1 TRBV4-2 16 CASSPGGNRDNYGYTF
- TRBV21-1 17 CASSPPGLAEDQETQYF
TRBD1 TRBV7-7 15 CASSFGTGSSYEQYF
TRBD1 TRBV6-1 13 CASSGQGPRGYTF
TRBD2 TRBV15 14 CATLRGGSYNEQFF
TRBD2 TRBV18 15 CASSPLAGPTDTQYF
TRBD2 TRBV11-3 15 CASSSGKGSTDTQYF
TRBD2 TRBV29-1 15 CSVGTSGTNTGELFF
TRBD1 TRBV29-1 15 CSVGGPTGEHEKLFF
- TRBV6-5 13 CASSYGLSYEQYF
- TRBV2 15 CVSSELSVSAGELFF
- TRBV7-9 13 CASSLFPAYEQYF
- TRBV7-2 15 CASSSLLTRTDTQYF
TRBD1 TRBV19 15 CATKTGIERTDTQYF
- TRBV9 16 CASSTRDSGPTGELFF
TRBD1 TRBV28 18 CASRPLTGRRLSSYEQYF
- TRBV5-8 14 CASSARVRSGELFF
- TRBV27 13 CASSWGVESPLHF
- TRBV7-2 14 CASSLEATVNEQFF
TRBD2 TRBV10-3 17 CAITKGTSGVSSGELFF
- TRBV5-6 13 CASRRTATYEQYF
- TRBV7-2 19 CASSLVGVRLGTGAYGYTF
- TRBV11-2 15 CASSLDPGSGNTIYF
TRBD1 TRBV19 13 CASHTGGHYGYTF
TRBD1 TRBV7-2 14 CASSLGGQSYGYTF
- TRBV11-2 15 CASSLRGGRFNEQFF
- TRBV14 13 CASSQDAPLEQYF
TRBD1 TRBV6-6 13 CASSRDRGYEQYF